The 20 T cell receptor beta chains in this list originate from one sample, sequenced in a study of monozygotic twins with inflammatory bowel disease. Reanalyzing the 5' RACE reads, TCRdb keeps one entry per CDR3 protein, without DNA. The data show a few hundred thousand distinct CDR3 sequences, and the top ten clones hold over 5.5%. Sequenced: blood. The receptors were gathered from a human donor with ulcerative colitis or Crohn's disease, or a healthy co-twin of an affected twin (not recorded which).

J is TRBJ2-3 and V is TRBV4-3; TCRdb picks TRBD2, but there is no DNA to check that call. The CDR3 runs to 15 residues. Germline CDR1 reads LGHNA; CDR2 reads YSLEER. Here the CDR3 reads CASSQRDLREYTQYF.

The CDR3: CASSYVGAGNTEAFF. This chain connects TRBV6-2 or TRBV6-3 to TRBJ1-1; TCRdb gives TRBD1 as the D gene, but with no DNA this cannot be confirmed. There are 15 residues in the CDR3. Per the germline V gene, CDR1 is MNHEY and CDR2 is SVGEGT.

The chain has TRBV27 and TRBJ2-3; the D call from TCRdb, TRBD1, cannot be confirmed without DNA. CDR1 is MNHEY and CDR2 is SMNVEV in the germline V gene (reference sequence). The CDR3 contains 17 residues. CDR3 amino acids: CASSSGWGAGYRDTQYF.

V and J are TRBV30 and TRBJ2-2. The germline V gene encodes CDR1 GTSNPN and CDR2 SVGIG (reference sequence). The length of the CDR3 is 13 residues. CDR3 region: CAWSGQSGGELFF.

This rearrangement joins TRBV4-2 to TRBJ2-7. The CDR3 consists of 14 residues. CDR1 and CDR2 (germline): LGHNA, YNFKEQ. The CDR3 sequence: CASSPAGSTRQQYF.

The chain couples TRBV27 to TRBJ1-2. CDR1 and CDR2 (germline): MNHEY, SMNVEV (reference sequence). The CDR3 consists of 14 residues. The CDR3 loop reads CASSRGESHYGYTF.

The CDR3 protein is CASSLVQSRQETQYF. The chain couples TRBV7-9 to TRBJ2-5. CDR1 and CDR2 (germline): SEHNR, FQNEAQ (reference sequence). CDR3 size: 15 residues. Supplemented by reference TRBV7-9 and TRBJ2-5, the full variable domain reads DTGVSQNPRHKITKRGQNVTFRCDPISEHNRLYWYRQTLGQGPEFLTYFQNEAQLEKSRLLSDRFSAERPKGSFSTLEIQRTEQGDSAMYLCASSLVQSRQETQYFGPGTRLLVL.

This chain uses TRBV7-9 with TRBJ1-2; the D call from TCRdb, TRBD1, cannot be confirmed without DNA. The CDR3 runs to 15 residues. CDR1 and CDR2 (germline): SEHNR, FQNEAQ (reference sequence). This chain's CDR3 is CASSFAAGGNYGYTF.

This chain joins TRBV7-2 and TRBJ2-1. Germline V CDR1 and CDR2: SGHTA, FQGNSA. This CDR3 has 13 amino acids. This CDR3 is CASASGQPNEQFF.

The rearrangement joins TRBV20-1 to TRBJ1-1; TCRdb selects TRBD1, and the lack of DNA leaves this call unchecked. Germline CDR1 reads DFQATT; CDR2 reads SNEGSKA (reference sequence). The CDR3 has 14 amino acids. This CDR3 reads CSARGTGGATEAFF.

The chain couples TRBV3-1 to TRBJ2-3; TCRdb's D gene call, TRBD2, goes unchecked for lack of DNA. Looked up from germline, CDR1 is LGHDT and CDR2 is YNNKEL (reference sequence). The CDR3 is made up of 14 amino acids. Here the CDR3 reads CASSRRGGTDTQYF.

The CDR3 sequence is CASSEDRVSYNEQFF. J is TRBJ2-1 and V is TRBV7-8; without DNA, the TCRdb call of TRBD1 cannot be checked. Germline CDR1 reads SGHVS; CDR2 reads FQNEAQ. The CDR3 loop spans 15 amino acids.

The chain uses TRBV16 and TRBJ1-4; as DNA is missing, the TRBD1 call by TCRdb cannot be tested. Germline loops: CDR1 KGHSY, CDR2 FQNENV. The CDR3 runs to 14 residues. CDR3 sequence reads: CASSQLRQGEKLFF.

The gene calls are TRBV5-6 and TRBJ1-1; there is no DNA to check the TCRdb D call of TRBD1. The CDR3 loop spans 13 amino acids. CDR1 is SGHDT, CDR2 YYEEEE, per germline. This CDR3 is CASGVPGRSEAFF.

This chain links TRBV24-1 with TRBJ2-6. The CDR3 spans 15 residues. The germline V gene encodes CDR1 KGHDR and CDR2 SFDVKD. CDR3 sequence: CATSRTGSGANVLTF.

This sequence joins TRBV12-3 or TRBV12-4 and TRBJ2-1. The CDR3 has 14 amino acids. CDR3 loop: CASSFSGAYNEQFF.

The chain combines TRBV6-2 or TRBV6-3 with TRBJ2-2; with no DNA, the TCRdb D assignment of TRBD2 cannot be verified. Germline CDR1 and CDR2: MNHEY and SVGEGT. The CDR3 runs 14 residues. CDR3 protein: CASSYSGEIGELFF.

The rearrangement joins TRBV6-2 or TRBV6-3 to TRBJ2-7; the TCRdb call, TRBD1, lacks DNA for checking. In germline, CDR1 is MNHEY, CDR2 SVGEGT. The CDR3 runs to 12 residues. The CDR3 loop reads CGSRDEPYEQYF.

This chain joins TRBV27 and TRBJ2-2. The germline gives CDR1 MNHEY, CDR2 SMNVEV (reference sequence). The CDR3 consists of 13 residues. CDR3 sequence reads: CASSLWSTGELFF.

This chain links TRBV5-6 with TRBJ2-7; the D call of TRBD1 rests on TCRdb alone, since no DNA is present to check it. The CDR3 extends over 15 amino acids. Germline CDR1 and CDR2: SGHDT and YYEEEE. This CDR3 reads CASSLSGTDSYEQYF.